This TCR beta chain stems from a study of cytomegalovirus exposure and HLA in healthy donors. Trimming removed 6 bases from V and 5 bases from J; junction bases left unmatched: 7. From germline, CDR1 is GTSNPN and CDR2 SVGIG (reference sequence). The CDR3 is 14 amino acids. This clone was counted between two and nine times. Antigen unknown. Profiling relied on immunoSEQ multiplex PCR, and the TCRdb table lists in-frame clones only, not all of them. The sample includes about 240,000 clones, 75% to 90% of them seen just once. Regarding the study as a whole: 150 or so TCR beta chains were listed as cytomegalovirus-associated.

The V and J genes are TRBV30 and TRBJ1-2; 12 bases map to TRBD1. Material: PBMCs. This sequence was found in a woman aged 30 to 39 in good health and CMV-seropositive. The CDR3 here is CACQPGQGAYGYTF. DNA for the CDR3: TGTGCCTGTCAACCGGGACAGGGGGCGTATGGCTACACCTTC.